Each of the 2 T cell receptor beta chains below was sequenced from the same sample in a study of CD8 T cells in Susac syndrome. Reverse transcription of 0.5 to 1 ug RNA was performed with random hexamers. TCRdb re-analysed the immunoSEQ multiplex PCR reads in MiXCR, keeping a single row per CDR3 protein. Among 200,000 to 250,000 distinct CDR3 sequences listed, about 96% were seen once. The sample consisted of CD4+ T cells from PBMCs. The receptors shown here come from a human donor with multiple sclerosis.

The CDR3 bases are TGTGCCAGCAGTGTTTTAGATACGCAGTATTTT. Translated: CASSVLDTQYF. The rearrangement links TRBV2 to TRBJ2-3; D is unclear. Between the trimmed V and J ends, which lost 4 bases and 5 bases, there was a span of 4 bases. CDR1 and CDR2 from the germline V gene are SNHLY and FYNNEI. The CDR3 consists of 11 residues.

The V call is TRBV20-1, the J call TRBJ2-3, with 7 bases identical to TRBD2. V shed 3 bases, J shed 0 bases, and the junction held 6 bases outside the gene matches. The CDR3 is 15 amino acids. Germline CDR1 DFQATT, CDR2 SNEGSKA (reference sequence). The CDR3 here is CSARGGTGSTDTQYF. The CDR3 DNA is TGCAGTGCTAGGGGGGGGACTGGGAGCACAGATACGCAGTATTTT.